These T cell receptor beta chains were read from a single sample in a study of regulatory T cells in long-lasting Graves disease. One entry per CDR3 protein results from TCRdb running MiXCR on the multiplex PCR reads. Here the sample spans 250,000 or so distinct CDR3 sequences, over 20% being singletons. The sequencing used peripheral blood mononuclear cells (PBMCs), collected at new diagnosis, from a patient treated with antithyroid drugs. All receptors come from a female donor with Graves disease. CDR3s include the opening cysteine and the closing phenylalanine or tryptophan. The order of the fields is D gene, V gene, J gene, clone size, CDR3 DNA, CDR3 protein. The D gene is left open where the match is weak. A row's size may be missing; if present it is once, few, many or a size class.

>-|TRBV7-2|TRBJ1-2|-
TGTGCCAGCAGCTTAGCAGGGCTTAGGGGCTACACCTTC
CASSLAGLRGYTF
>-|TRBV19|TRBJ2-3|-
TGTGCCAGTAGTATCGGACAGAAAAGCACAGATACGCAGTATTTT
CASSIGQKSTDTQYF
>TRBD2|TRBV6-1|TRBJ2-2|many
TGTGCCAGCACCTCTAGCGGGAGAGGCAACACCGGGGAGCTGTTTTTT
CASTSSGRGNTGELFF
>-|TRBV2|TRBJ2-3|many
TGTGCCAGCAAATGGGACTCGTTGAGGTTTACGCAGTATTTT
CASKWDSLRFTQYF
>-|TRBV20-1|TRBJ1-5|many
TGCAGTGCTAGAGTTAAGGTGGATCAGCCCCAGCATTTT
CSARVKVDQPQHF
>TRBD2|TRBV2|TRBJ2-7|many
TGTGCCAGCAGTGTACTAGCGAGGGGCGAGCAGTACTTC
CASSVLARGEQYF
>-|TRBV5-1|TRBJ1-4|-
TGCGCCAGCAGCTACCAGGACAGAATTAATGAAAAACTGTTTTTT
CASSYQDRINEKLFF
>-|TRBV11-2|TRBJ2-1|-
TGTGCCAGCAGCAGTCGCCCCGGCGGACGAAGCAATGAGCAGTTCTTC
CASSSRPGGRSNEQFF
>TRBD1|TRBV5-5|TRBJ2-1|many
TGCGCCAGCAGCTTAGGGGACAGGAGCTCCTACAATGAGCAGTTCTTC
CASSLGDRSSYNEQFF
>-|TRBV7-8|TRBJ2-2|many
TGTGCCAGCAGCGCGCTACAGGGTGCCGGGGAGCTGTTTTTT
CASSALQGAGELFF
>TRBD2|TRBV2|TRBJ2-1|-
TGTGCCAGCGGGGGGGGACTAGCTTCCTACAATGAGCAGTTCTTC
CASGGGLASYNEQFF
>-|TRBV27|TRBJ1-5|many
TGTGCCAGCAGACGACAGGAAGGACAGCCCCAGCATTTT
CASRRQEGQPQHF
>TRBD2|TRBV5-1|TRBJ2-1|many
TGCGCCAGCAGCCTACGACTAGCGGGAGGGTACAATGAGCAGTTCTTC
CASSLRLAGGYNEQFF
>-|TRBV20-1|TRBJ1-2|many
TGCAGTGCTAGAGGAGTTAACTATGGCTACACCTTC
CSARGVNYGYTF
>-|TRBV12-3/TRBV12-4|TRBJ1-1|many
TGTGCCAGCAGCCTAAGGCGGCTAGGGGACACTGAAGCTTTCTTT
CASSLRRLGDTEAFF
>-|TRBV4-3|TRBJ2-7|many
TGCGCCAGCAGCCAAGATAAAGGCGTCTACTACGAGCAGTACTTC
CASSQDKGVYYEQYF
>-|TRBV7-2|TRBJ2-1|many
TGTGCCAGCAGCCGAGGCAGGGGGAGCGGGGGATACAATGAGCAGTTCTTC
CASSRGRGSGGYNEQFF
>TRBD1|TRBV7-2|TRBJ2-2|-
TGTGCCAGCAGCTTATCGACAGGGGGGGAGCTGTTTTTT
CASSLSTGGELFF
>-|TRBV4-3|TRBJ2-3|few
TGCGCCAGCAGCCAAGATGGTCGGGGTTCGAGGGATACGCAGTATTTT
CASSQDGRGSRDTQYF
>-|TRBV19|TRBJ2-1|few
TGTGCCAGTAGTAGAGGGACACTCAATGAGCAGTTCTTC
CASSRGTLNEQFF
>-|TRBV3-1|TRBJ1-2|many
TGTGCCAGCAGCCAAGGCCTCTTATCGGGGTCGGATGGTGGCTACACCTTC
CASSQGLLSGSDGGYTF
>-|TRBV9|TRBJ1-4|-
TGTGCCAGCAGCGTAGAGGGGGCAACTAATGAAAAACTGTTTTTT
CASSVEGATNEKLFF
>-|TRBV20-1|TRBJ2-7|few
TGCAGTGCGATGCAAACAACTAGATACGAGCAGTACTTC
CSAMQTTRYEQYF
>-|TRBV12-3/TRBV12-4|TRBJ1-2|many
TGTGCCAGCAGGACTTCACCCTATGGCTACACCTTC
CASRTSPYGYTF
>-|TRBV3-1|TRBJ2-5|-
TGTGCCAGCAGCCAAGAGGGACACCGGCAAGAGACCCAGTACTTC
CASSQEGHRQETQYF
>-|TRBV5-8|TRBJ1-2|-
TGTGCCAGCAGCTCGCGGGCAGGGGCGGACTATGGCTACACCTTC
CASSSRAGADYGYTF
>TRBD1|TRBV5-6|TRBJ2-1|-
TGTGCCAGCAGCTTGGTCCCGGGACAGGGCGGCAATGAGCAGTTCTTC
CASSLVPGQGGNEQFF
>-|TRBV5-1|TRBJ2-5|many
TGCGCCAGCAGCCCTAAAGGATCGAACCAAGAGACCCAGTACTTC
CASSPKGSNQETQYF
>-|TRBV19|TRBJ2-3|-
TGTGCCAGTAGTGACGACAGGAGTAGACCCAACACAGATACGCAGTATTTT
CASSDDRSRPNTDTQYF
>-|TRBV12-3/TRBV12-4|TRBJ2-7|many
TGTGCCAGCAGTTTCGGCTTAGAATCCCACGAGCAGTACTTC
CASSFGLESHEQYF
>TRBD2|TRBV7-9|TRBJ2-7|many
TGTGCCAGCAGCCGGACTAGCGGAAACAACTACGAGCAGTACTTC
CASSRTSGNNYEQYF
>-|TRBV20-1|TRBJ2-7|many
TGCAGTGCTAGTCGTGCCGGAGTGAGGTCCTACGAGCAGTACTTC
CSASRAGVRSYEQYF
>TRBD2|TRBV7-2|TRBJ2-3|many
TGCGCCAGCAGCCCCGGGGGGGCTAGCACAGATACGCAGTATTTT
CASSPGGASTDTQYF
>-|TRBV5-1|TRBJ1-1|many
TGCGCCAGCAGCTTGTCAGGGGTAGACACTGAAGCTTTCTTT
CASSLSGVDTEAFF
>-|TRBV2|TRBJ2-5|few
TGTGCCAGCAGTGCCATGGGGGCGGGGGCGAACCAAGAGACCCAGTACTTC
CASSAMGAGANQETQYF
>TRBD2|TRBV28|TRBJ2-1|many
TGTGCCAGCAGCACTAGCGGGGGGGCCACTGAGCAGTTCTTC
CASSTSGGATEQFF
>-|TRBV5-1|TRBJ2-2|-
TGTGCCAGCAGCTTTAGTGGGACAGACACCGGGGGGCTGTTTTTT
CASSFSGTDTGGLFF
>TRBD2|TRBV6-9|TRBJ2-3|many
TGTGCCAGCAGTTCTAGCGGGCTGTCTAGCACAGATACGCAGTATTTT
CASSSSGLSSTDTQYF
>-|TRBV15|TRBJ2-5|many
TGTGCCACCAGCGCTGGGCAGGGGCCCCAAGAGACCCAGTACTTC
CATSAGQGPQETQYF
>-|TRBV5-1|TRBJ2-3|many
TGCGCCAGCAGCGAAGACACAGATACGCAGTATTTT
CASSEDTDTQYF
>TRBD2|TRBV5-1|TRBJ2-2|few
TGCGCCAGCAGCTACGGACTAGCGGGGGGGCTAGACACCGGGGAGCTGTTTTTT
CASSYGLAGGLDTGELFF
>TRBD2|TRBV20-1|TRBJ2-5|-
TGCAGTGCTAGAGATCCGCTCACTAGCGGACCCCAAGAGACCCAGTACTTC
CSARDPLTSGPQETQYF
>TRBD2|TRBV6-1|TRBJ2-5|many
TGTGCCAGCATGTACGTCCGAGCGGGGGAAGAGACCCAGTACTTC
CASMYVRAGEETQYF
>TRBD2|TRBV29-1|TRBJ2-2|many
TGCAGCGTTGTGTGGGAGCGGGGCGCCGGGGAGCTGTTTTTT
CSVVWERGAGELFF
>TRBD2|TRBV11-3|TRBJ2-1|many
TGTGCCAGCAGCTTTAGCGGGGACTTCAATGAGCAGTTCTTC
CASSFSGDFNEQFF